One T cell receptor (beta chain) is described in this entry. Authors' data handling: Amplification from reference gene primers served as the basis for estimated nucleated cell counts. TCRdb's table, derived via immunoSEQ multiplex PCR, lists solely in-frame clones and lacks some. That table gives V, J and clone size, and the DNA gave D and trimming. The profile shows 50,000 to 60,000 clones, 89% of them singletons. The source of the sample is a study of blood T cell repertoires in COVID-19. Study context: Samples came from the United States, Italy and Spain, spanning acute and convalescent COVID-19. In each case, the material was cDNA or gDNA derived from T cells, B-cell-depleted T cells, or PBMCs.

V was cut by 5 bases and J by 5 bases, with 6 bases left in between. There are 12 residues in the CDR3. The TCR was taken from a man aged 60 to 75 with acute or convalescent COVID-19. Sequenced material: peripheral blood. This chain uses TRBV12-3 or TRBV12-4 with TRBJ1-4, with D hard to call. CDR3 region: CASSQENEKLFF. The CDR3 DNA follows: TGTGCCAGCAGTCAAGAGAATGAAAAACTGTTTTTT.